The TCR beta chain under discussion was sequenced for a study of cytomegalovirus exposure and HLA in healthy donors. Study results and limitations: Some V segments (TRBV6-2 and TRBV6-3 among them) were excluded as indistinguishable. Clonal expansion was found to be greater in HLA-associated TCR beta chains than in equally common others in a later analysis.

This CDR3 has 16 amino acids. Germline CDR1 reads SGHTA; CDR2 reads FQGNSA. The V end lost 2 bases, the J end lost 0 bases, and 13 bases lay between the germline ends. Points on this clone: Its antigen is still unknown.

This PCR relied on a set of 60 Vbeta primers and 13 Jbeta primers. Only in-frame clones appear in the TCRdb table, and some are missing; sequencing was by immunoSEQ multiplex PCR. The top ten hold roughly 2.6% of the sample, which has under 40,000 clones, roughly 90% seen once. This receptor was obtained from a young woman in good health and CMV-seronegative. The sample comprised PBMCs. The V and J genes are TRBV7-2 and TRBJ2-5; D is unresolved. The CDR3 spells CASSLTGRRDQETQYF. For the CDR3, the DNA is TGTGCCAGCAGCTTAACTGGTCGTCGAGACCAAGAGACCCAGTACTTC.